This TCR beta chain was sequenced for a study of shared clonotypes between healthy human individuals. Generated by immunoSEQ multiplex PCR, the TCRdb table keeps only in-frame clones and is missing some. Here the sample spans about 600,000 clones, around three quarters being singletons. This clone occurred a few times. Germline-derived CDR1 and CDR2 are WSHSY and SAAADI. J was trimmed by 7 bases and V by 6 bases; bases with no gene match: 10. This CDR3 is built from 15 residues. V usage is TRBV10-2 and J usage is TRBJ1-5; TRBD1 aligns across 9 bases. Sequencing was done on a sample of PBMCs. This TCR was sampled from a woman aged 40 to 55 in good health. Some clones in this sample may be carry-over from other donors' samples. CDR3 amino acids: CASSPTGTGKQPQHF. In DNA form, the CDR3 reads TGCGCCAGCAGCCCCACCGGGACAGGGAAGCAGCCCCAGCATTTT.